The clone carrying this T cell receptor beta chain turned up a few times. This record belongs to a study of technical replicates of blood from a few donors. Using immunoSEQ multiplex PCR, the repertoire was profiled, and TCRdb retains in-frame clones only, with some absent. Among about 64,000 clones listed, 86% were seen once. This CDR3 region has 15 residues. The V end was cut by 7 bases, the J end by 4 bases, with 19 bases between. Germline values: CDR1 SEHNR, CDR2 FQNEAQ (reference sequence). The rearrangement joins TRBV7-9 to TRBJ2-5, with D possibly being TRBD2 (5 bases). The sample was PBMCs. The source is a human donor in good health. Some clones in this sample may be carry-over from other donors' samples. CDR3: CASNPPPGYGETQYF. CDR3 nucleotides: TGTGCCAGCAACCCGCCGCCGGGGTACGGAGAGACCCAGTACTTC.